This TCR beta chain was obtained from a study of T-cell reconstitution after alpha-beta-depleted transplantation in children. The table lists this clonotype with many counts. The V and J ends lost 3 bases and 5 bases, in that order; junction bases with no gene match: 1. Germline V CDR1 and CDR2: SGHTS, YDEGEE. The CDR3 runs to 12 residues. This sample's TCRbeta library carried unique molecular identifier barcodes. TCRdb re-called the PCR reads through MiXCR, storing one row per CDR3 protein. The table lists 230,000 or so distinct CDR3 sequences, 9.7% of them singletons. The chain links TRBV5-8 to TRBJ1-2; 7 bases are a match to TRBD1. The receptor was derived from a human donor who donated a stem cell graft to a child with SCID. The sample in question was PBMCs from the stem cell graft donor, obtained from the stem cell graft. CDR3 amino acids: CASSWDSYGYTF. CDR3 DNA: TGTGCCAGCAGCTGGGACAGTTATGGCTACACCTTC.